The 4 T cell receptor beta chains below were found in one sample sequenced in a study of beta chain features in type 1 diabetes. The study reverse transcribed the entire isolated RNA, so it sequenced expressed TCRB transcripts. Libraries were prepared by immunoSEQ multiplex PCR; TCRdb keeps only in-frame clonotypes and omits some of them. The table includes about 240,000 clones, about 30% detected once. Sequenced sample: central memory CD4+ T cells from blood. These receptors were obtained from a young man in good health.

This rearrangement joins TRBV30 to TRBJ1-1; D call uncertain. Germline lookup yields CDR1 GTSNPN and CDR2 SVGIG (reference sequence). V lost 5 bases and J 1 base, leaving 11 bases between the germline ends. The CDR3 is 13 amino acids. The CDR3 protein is CAWSETPNTEAFF. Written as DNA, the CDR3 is TGTGCCTGGTCCGAGACACCGAACACTGAAGCTTTCTTT.

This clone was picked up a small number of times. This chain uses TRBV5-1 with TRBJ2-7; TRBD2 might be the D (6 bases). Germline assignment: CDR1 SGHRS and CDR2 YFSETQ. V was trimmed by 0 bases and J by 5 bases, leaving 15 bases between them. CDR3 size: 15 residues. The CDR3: CASSLAGTEWDEQYF. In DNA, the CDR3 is TGCGCCAGCAGCTTGGCCGGGACTGAATGGGACGAGCAGTACTTC.

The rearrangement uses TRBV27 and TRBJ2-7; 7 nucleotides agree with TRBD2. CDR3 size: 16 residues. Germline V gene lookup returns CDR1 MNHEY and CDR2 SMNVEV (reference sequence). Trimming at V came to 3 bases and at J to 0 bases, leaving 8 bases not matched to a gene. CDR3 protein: CASSFFGGKRSYEQYF. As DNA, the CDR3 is TGTGCCAGCAGTTTTTTCGGGGGGAAACGCTCCTACGAGCAGTACTTC.

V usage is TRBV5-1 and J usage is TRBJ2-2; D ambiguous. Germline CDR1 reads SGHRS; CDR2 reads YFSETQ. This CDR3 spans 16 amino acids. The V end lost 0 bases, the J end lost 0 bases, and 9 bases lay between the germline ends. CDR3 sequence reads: CASSLAPGANTGELFF. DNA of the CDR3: TGCGCCAGCAGCTTGGCTCCAGGTGCGAACACCGGGGAGCTGTTTTTT.